The 8 T cell receptor beta chains in this list originate from one sample, sequenced in a study of blood T cell repertoires in COVID-19. Repertoires were generated with immunoSEQ multiplex PCR, while TCRdb's copy carries only in-frame clones and drops some. The sample shows about 160,000 clones, over 75% of them seen only once. The sequencing input was peripheral blood. The receptors were sampled from a man aged 65-85 years with acute or convalescent COVID-19.

This clone came up a few times. This sequence joins TRBV6-6 and TRBJ2-7, with 10 bases identical to TRBD2. Germline assignment: CDR1 MNHNY and CDR2 SVGAGI (reference sequence). The length of the CDR3 is 16 residues. Trimming cost V 0 bases and J 4 bases; bases outside gene matches: 6. CDR3 nucleotides: TGTGCCAGCAGTTACTCGACTAGCGGGTCGAAATACGAGCAGTACTTC. Encoded protein: CASSYSTSGSKYEQYF.

The V gene is TRBV24-1, the J gene TRBJ2-5, with D possibly being TRBD1 (5 bases). V lost 4 bases, J lost 3 bases, and 8 bases lay in between. CDR1 and CDR2 (germline): KGHDR, SFDVKD. This CDR3 region has 13 residues. CDR3 sequence (DNA): TGTGCCACCAGTGACCCCAGGGAAGAGACCCAGTACTTC. This sequence encodes CATSDPREETQYF.

The chain has TRBV4-3 and TRBJ2-3; no definite D call. Germline V gene lookup returns CDR1 LGHNA and CDR2 YSLEER. The ends were cut back, 1 base at V and 3 bases at J, with 5 bases in the middle. The CDR3 sequence is 13 residues long. This CDR3 is CASSQALTDTQYF. The CDR3 coding sequence is TGCGCCAGCAGCCAAGCGTTAACAGATACGCAGTATTTT.

The chain employs TRBV24-1 and TRBJ1-6, with 8 bases lining up with TRBD1. The CDR3 has 14 amino acids. The germline V gene encodes CDR1 KGHDR and CDR2 SFDVKD. V dropped 2 bases and J dropped 9; count of bases not matched to a gene: 2. CDR3 residues: CATSDSTGGSPLHF. The CDR3 DNA sequence: TGTGCCACCAGTGATTCCACAGGGGGTTCACCCCTCCACTTT.

The V gene is TRBV20-1, the J gene TRBJ2-7; a possible D gene is TRBD2 (5 bases). This CDR3 spans 15 amino acids. Germline assignment: CDR1 DFQATT and CDR2 SNEGSKA (reference sequence). V was pared by 3 bases and J by 2 bases, with 17 bases between. The CDR3 loop is CSASWAEGNTYEQYF. CDR3 coding DNA: TGCAGTGCTAGTTGGGCCGAGGGAAACACCTACGAGCAGTACTTC.

The chain combines TRBV19 with TRBJ2-1; 10 bases fit TRBD2. The CDR3 is made up of 15 amino acids. CDR1 and CDR2 from the germline V gene are LNHDA and SQIVND (reference sequence). V lost 7 bases, J lost 4 bases, and 7 bases stayed unmatched. CDR3 loop: CASIRSGRGYNEQFF. The CDR3 DNA sequence: TGTGCCAGTATAAGAAGCGGGAGGGGGTACAATGAGCAGTTCTTC. Full variable domain (outside the CDR3, taken from reference TRBV19 and TRBJ2-1): DGGITQSPKYLFRKEGQNVTLSCEQNLNHDAMYWYRQDPGQGLRLIYYSQIVNDFQKGDIAEGYSVSREKKESFPLTVTSAQKNPTAFYLCASIRSGRGYNEQFFGPGTRLTVL.

The genes are TRBV19 and TRBJ1-1; 7 bases map to TRBD1. The germline V gene encodes CDR1 LNHDA and CDR2 SQIVND (reference sequence). CDR3 length: 14 residues. The J segment lost 2 bases and the V segment lost 7 bases, leaving 7 bases of the junction unmatched. CDR3 protein: CASKQDRVNTEAFF. CDR3 sequence (DNA): TGTGCCAGTAAACAAGACAGGGTCAACACTGAAGCTTTCTTT.

V usage is TRBV5-1 and J usage is TRBJ2-1; 7 bases are shared with TRBD2. The CDR3 is 17 residues long. Germline V gene sequence: CDR1 SGHRS, CDR2 YFSETQ. V trimming: 0 bases; J trimming: 0 bases; junction bases outside the gene matches: 6. The chain's CDR3 is CASSLAPREVSYNEQFF. CDR3 coding DNA: TGCGCCAGCAGCTTGGCCCCTCGGGAGGTCTCCTACAATGAGCAGTTCTTC. The whole variable domain, filled in from reference TRBV5-1 and TRBJ2-1, reads KAGVTQTPRYLIKTRGQQVTLSCSPISGHRSVSWYQQTPGQGLQFLFEYFSETQRNKGNFPGRFSGRQFSNSRSEMNVSTLELGDSALYLCASSLAPREVSYNEQFFGPGTRLTVL.